This T cell receptor (beta chain) appears in the sequencing data of a study of blood T cell repertoires in COVID-19 (dated by TCRdb to the early 2020s). A note on the overall study: Samples from collaborators originated in the United States, Italy and Spain and spanned both the acute and convalescent phases of COVID-19. The dataset comprised deeply sampled blood TCRbeta repertoires from subjects exposed to, actively infected with, or recovered from COVID-19. HLA class I and class II types, where available, came from metadata supplied by the sample provider rather than from assay-based typing. Sample metadata almost always included a de-identified subject ID, COVID-19 status, age in years and sex. The prospective study material was composed of cDNA or gDNA derived from T cells, B-cell-depleted T cells, or PBMCs. A freely available public database, intended as a resource for researchers studying the immune response to SARS-CoV-2, is where the repertoires were released. The samples were drawn from two sources: the first 160 participants of the ongoing ImmuneRACE study, and 950 to 1,500 subjects contributed by 6 global collaborators.

Participants in the prospective study were aged roughly 18 to 100 years, lived in some 24 United States geographic areas, and enrolled through a virtual design. In the prospective study, cohorts were assigned on the basis of participant-reported clinical history obtained from a screening survey and a study questionnaire. Exposed participants had been in contact, within 2 weeks of entering the study, with a person who had a PCR-confirmed or clinician-diagnosed case of COVID-19. Each participant in the prospective study had whole blood, serum and a nasopharyngeal or oropharyngeal swab collected by mobile phlebotomists. Participants in the prospective study had the option to provide additional blood draws and questionnaires over a 2-month period. Before DNA extraction, prospective study blood samples were shipped either frozen or at room temperature. Only one count was recorded for this clone. Its antigen target is currently unknown. It has no much larger one-base neighbor in the sample; base qualities were not kept.

What the work shows at the level of the full study, not this receptor alone: The quantity of clinical and demographic metadata differed by source and by participant and was supplied without curation.

TCRbeta CDR3 regions were amplified from genomic DNA by means of the immunoSEQ Assay, a bias-controlled multiplex PCR. Turning to the authors' computational methods: The number of nucleated cells in each sample was estimated by amplification of reference gene primers within the assay. Sequence reads were collapsed and filtered to measure the absolute abundance of every unique TCRbeta CDR3 rearrangement. For each sample, productive Simpson clonality was calculated by taking the square root of Simpson's diversity index across productive rearrangements. Held by TCRdb, this immuneACCESS table contains in-frame sequences only and omits some clones. Under half of the omission traces to an unresolved V gene where checked; the cause of the rest is unknown. That table furnishes V, J and clone size, whereas the DNA furnished D and trimming. The sample has hundreds of thousands of clones on record, about four fifths of them singletons. In total, the top ten clones hold around 5% of the sample.

V has 0 bases trimmed and J has 5 bases trimmed; junction bases matching no gene number 12. The CDR1 and CDR2 encoded by the germline V gene are SGDLS and YYNGEE. The CDR3, from cysteine to phenylalanine, totals 17 residues. Just the 51-base CDR3 DNA is kept, in frame starting at base 1. The source is a man aged 35-49 years who had been exposed to COVID-19. The sample taken for sequencing was PBMCs or T cells enriched from blood (not recorded which). The rearrangement combines TRBV9 with TRBJ2-5; 8 central nucleotides agree with TRBD1. The CDR3 amino acid sequence is: CASSVASQGADGETQYF. The DNA sequence is TGTGCCAGCAGCGTAGCTTCCCAGGGGGCCGATGGGGAGACCCAGTACTTC.